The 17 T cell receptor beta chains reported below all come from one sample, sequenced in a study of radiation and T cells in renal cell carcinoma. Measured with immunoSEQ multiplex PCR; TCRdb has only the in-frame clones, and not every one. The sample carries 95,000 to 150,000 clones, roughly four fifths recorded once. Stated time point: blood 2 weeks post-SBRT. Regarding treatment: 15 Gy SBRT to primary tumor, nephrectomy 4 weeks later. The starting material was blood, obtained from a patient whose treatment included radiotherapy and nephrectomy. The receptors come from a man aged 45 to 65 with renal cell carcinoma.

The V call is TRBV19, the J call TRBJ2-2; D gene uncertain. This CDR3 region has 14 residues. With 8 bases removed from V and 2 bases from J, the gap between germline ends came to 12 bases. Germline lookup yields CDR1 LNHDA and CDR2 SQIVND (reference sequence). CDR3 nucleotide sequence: TGTGCCAGTCGGGCATTCCTAAACACCGGGGAGCTGTTTTTT. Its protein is CASRAFLNTGELFF.

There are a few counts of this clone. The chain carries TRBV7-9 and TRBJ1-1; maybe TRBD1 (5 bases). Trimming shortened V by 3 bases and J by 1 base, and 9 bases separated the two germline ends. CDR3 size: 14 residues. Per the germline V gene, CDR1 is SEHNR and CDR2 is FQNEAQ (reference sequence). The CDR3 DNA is TGTGCCAGCAGCTTGGGGCGGACGAACACTGAAGCTTTCTTT. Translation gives CASSLGRTNTEAFF.

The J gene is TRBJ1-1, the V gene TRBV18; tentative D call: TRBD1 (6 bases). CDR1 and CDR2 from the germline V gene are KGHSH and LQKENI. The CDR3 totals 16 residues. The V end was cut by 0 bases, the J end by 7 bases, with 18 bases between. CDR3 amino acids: CASSPPSQQGKGEAFF. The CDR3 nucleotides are TGTGCCAGCTCACCACCGTCCCAACAGGGTAAGGGTGAAGCTTTCTTT.

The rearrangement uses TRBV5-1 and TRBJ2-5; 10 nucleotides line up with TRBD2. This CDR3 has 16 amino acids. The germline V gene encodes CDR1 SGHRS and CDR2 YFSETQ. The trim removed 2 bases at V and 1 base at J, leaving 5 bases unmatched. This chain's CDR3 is CASSLQSGGAQETQYF. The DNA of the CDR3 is TGCGCCAGCAGCTTACAAAGCGGGGGGGCCCAAGAGACCCAGTACTTC.

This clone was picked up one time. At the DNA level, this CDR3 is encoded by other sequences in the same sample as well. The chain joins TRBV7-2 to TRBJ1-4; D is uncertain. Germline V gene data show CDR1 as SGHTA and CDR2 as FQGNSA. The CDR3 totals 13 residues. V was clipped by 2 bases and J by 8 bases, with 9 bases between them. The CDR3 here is CASSLQVREKLFF. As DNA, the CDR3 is TGTGCCAGCAGCTTACAGGTCCGGGAAAAACTGTTTTTT.

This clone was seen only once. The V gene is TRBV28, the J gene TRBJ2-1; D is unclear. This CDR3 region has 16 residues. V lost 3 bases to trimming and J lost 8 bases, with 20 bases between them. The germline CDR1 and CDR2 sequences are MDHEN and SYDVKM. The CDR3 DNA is TGTGCCAGCAGTTTTTTGGGGATACAATTTTTTGATGAGCAGTTCTTC. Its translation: CASSFLGIQFFDEQFF.

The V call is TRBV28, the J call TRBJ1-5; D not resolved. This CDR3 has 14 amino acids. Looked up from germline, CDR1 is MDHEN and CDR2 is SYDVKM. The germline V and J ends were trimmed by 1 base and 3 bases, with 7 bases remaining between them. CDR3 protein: CASSLLVNNQPQHF. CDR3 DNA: TGTGCCAGCAGTTTATTAGTCAACAATCAGCCCCAGCATTTT.

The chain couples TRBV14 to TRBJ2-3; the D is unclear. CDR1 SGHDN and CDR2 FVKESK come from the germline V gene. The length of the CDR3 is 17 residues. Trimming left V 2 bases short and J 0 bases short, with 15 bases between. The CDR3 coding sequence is TGTGCCAGCAGCCAAAGCCCCGGACCCCTTAGCACAGATACGCAGTATTTT. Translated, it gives CASSQSPGPLSTDTQYF.

CDR3 DNA: TGCGCCAGCAGCCAAGGGGGTAACACCATATATTTT. Residues: CASSQGGNTIYF. The chain carries TRBV4-1 and TRBJ1-3, with D uncertain. With 1 base removed from V and 7 bases from J, the gap between germline ends came to 5 bases. The CDR3 has 12 amino acids. CDR1 and CDR2 (germline): MGHRA, YSYEKL.

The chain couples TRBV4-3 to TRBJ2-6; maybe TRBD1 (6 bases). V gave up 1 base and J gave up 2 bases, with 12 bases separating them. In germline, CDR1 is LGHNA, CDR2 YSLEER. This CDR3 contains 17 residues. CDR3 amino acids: CASSQGDYRAGANVLTF. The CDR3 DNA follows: TGCGCCAGCAGCCAAGGTGATTACAGGGCTGGGGCCAACGTCCTGACTTTC.

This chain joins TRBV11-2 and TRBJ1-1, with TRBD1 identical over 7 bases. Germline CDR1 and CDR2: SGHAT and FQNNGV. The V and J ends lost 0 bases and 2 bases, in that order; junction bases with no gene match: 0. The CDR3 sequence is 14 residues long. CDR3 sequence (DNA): TGTGCCAGCAGCTTAGAAGGGGGCAACACTGAAGCTTTCTTT. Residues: CASSLEGGNTEAFF.

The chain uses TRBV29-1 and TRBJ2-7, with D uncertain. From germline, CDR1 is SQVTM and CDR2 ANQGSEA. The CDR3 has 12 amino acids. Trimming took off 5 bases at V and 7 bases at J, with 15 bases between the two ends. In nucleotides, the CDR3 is TGCAGCGTTAAGGACCCCCTGGGGGAGCAGTACTTC. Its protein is CSVKDPLGEQYF.

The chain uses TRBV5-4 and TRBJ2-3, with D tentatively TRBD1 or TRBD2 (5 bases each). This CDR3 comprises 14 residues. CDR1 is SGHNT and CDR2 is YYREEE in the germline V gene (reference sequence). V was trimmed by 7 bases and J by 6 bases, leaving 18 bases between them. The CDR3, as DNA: TGTGCCAGCCGGCAGGACAACTGGGAGGATACGCAGTATTTT. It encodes CASRQDNWEDTQYF.

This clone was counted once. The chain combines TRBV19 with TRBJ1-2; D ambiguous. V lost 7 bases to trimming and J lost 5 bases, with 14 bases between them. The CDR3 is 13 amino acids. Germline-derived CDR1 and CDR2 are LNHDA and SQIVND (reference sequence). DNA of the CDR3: TGTGCCAGTAACCCGGGTCAGCTATATGGCTACACCTTC. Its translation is CASNPGQLYGYTF.

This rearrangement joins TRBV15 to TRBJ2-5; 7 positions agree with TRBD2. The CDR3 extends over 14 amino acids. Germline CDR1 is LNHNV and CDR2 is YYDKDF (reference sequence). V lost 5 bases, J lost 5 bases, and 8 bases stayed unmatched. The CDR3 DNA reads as TGTGCCACCAGCCCGAGACTAGCCGCGGAGACCCAGTACTTC. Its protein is CATSPRLAAETQYF. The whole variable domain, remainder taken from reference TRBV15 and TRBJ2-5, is DAMVIQNPRYQVTQFGKPVTLSCSQTLNHNVMYWYQQKSSQAPKLLFHYYDKDFNNEADTPDNFQSRRPNTSFCFLDIRSPGLGDTAMYLCATSPRLAAETQYFGPGTRLLVL.

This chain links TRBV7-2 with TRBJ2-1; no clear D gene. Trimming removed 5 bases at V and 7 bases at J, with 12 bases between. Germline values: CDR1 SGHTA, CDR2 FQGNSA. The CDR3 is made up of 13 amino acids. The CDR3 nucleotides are TGTGCCAGCAGCCCCTACATAGGAAATGAGCAGTTCTTC. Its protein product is CASSPYIGNEQFF. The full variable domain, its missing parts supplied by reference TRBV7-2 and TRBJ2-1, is GAGVSQSPSNKVTEKGKDVELRCDPISGHTALYWYRQSLGQGLEFLIYFQGNSAPDKSGLPSDRFSAERTGGSVSTLTIQRTQQEDSAVYLCASSPYIGNEQFFGPGTRLTVL.

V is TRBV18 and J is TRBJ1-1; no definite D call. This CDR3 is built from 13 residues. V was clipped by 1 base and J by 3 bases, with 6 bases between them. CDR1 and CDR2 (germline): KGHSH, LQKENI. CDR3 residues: CASSPQQDTEAFF. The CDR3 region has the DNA TGTGCCAGCTCACCACAGCAAGACACTGAAGCTTTCTTT.